This T cell receptor (gamma chain) was sequenced in a study of gamma-delta chains in newborns, infants, children. Germline loops: CDR1 GITISATS, CDR2 ISYDGTV (reference sequence). This CDR3 is built from 17 residues. The V gene end was trimmed by 2 bases and the J gene end by 4 bases; junction bases not matched to a gene: 5. TCRdb reanalysed the reads via CATT. There are fewer than 3,500 gamma-chain clones in the sample; roughly a quarter occur only once, and around 20% lies in the top ten. V and J are TRGV9 and TRGJP. What was sequenced was blood. The receptor comes from a child who was a newborn, infant or young child, either healthy, febrile or measles-vaccinated (not recorded which). The CDR3 DNA is TGTGCCTTGTGGGAGGAGTGCCAAGAGTTGGGCAAAAAAATCAAGGTATTT. This encodes CALWEECQELGKKIKVF.